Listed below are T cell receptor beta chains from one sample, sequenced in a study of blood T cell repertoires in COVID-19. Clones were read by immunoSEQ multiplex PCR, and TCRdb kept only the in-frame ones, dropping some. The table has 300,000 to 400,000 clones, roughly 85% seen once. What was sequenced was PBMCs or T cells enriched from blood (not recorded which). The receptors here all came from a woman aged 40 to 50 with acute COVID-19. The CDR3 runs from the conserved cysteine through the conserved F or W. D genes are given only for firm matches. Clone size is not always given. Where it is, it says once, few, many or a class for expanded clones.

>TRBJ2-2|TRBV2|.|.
TGTGCCAGCAGTGTACTGTCGAACACCGGGGAGCTGTTTTTT
CASSVLSNTGELFF
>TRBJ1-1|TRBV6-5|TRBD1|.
TGTGCCAGCAGTAGACGGACAGGGAGTCCCACTGAAGCTTTCTTT
CASSRRTGSPTEAFF
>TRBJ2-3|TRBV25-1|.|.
TGTGCCAGCAGCCCCCCAGGGGGCACAGATACGCAGTATTTT
CASSPPGGTDTQYF
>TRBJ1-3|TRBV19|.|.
TGTGCCAGTAGTATAGTAGGGCTTGGAGGTGGAAACACCATATATTTT
CASSIVGLGGGNTIYF
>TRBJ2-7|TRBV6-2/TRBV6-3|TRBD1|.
TGTGCCAGCAGTTACCGGGACAGGGGTCCCTCCTACGAGCAGTACTTC
CASSYRDRGPSYEQYF
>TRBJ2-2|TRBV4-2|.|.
TGTGCCAGCAGCCAGGAGACAGGTCTGGCCACCGGGGAGCTGTTTTTT
CASSQETGLATGELFF
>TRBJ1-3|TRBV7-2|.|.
TGTGCCAGCAGCTTCGGGGTAACTGGAAACACCATATATTTT
CASSFGVTGNTIYF
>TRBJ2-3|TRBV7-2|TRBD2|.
TGTGCCAGCAGCTTAGGAAGTAGCGGGAGCACAGATACGCAGTATTTT
CASSLGSSGSTDTQYF
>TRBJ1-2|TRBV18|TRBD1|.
TGTGCCAGCTCACAGGGGGCGCCCTATGGCTACACCTTC
CASSQGAPYGYTF
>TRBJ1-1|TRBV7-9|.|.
TGTGCCAGCAGCCCGGGTTCCTCCTTGAACACTGAAGCTTTCTTT
CASSPGSSLNTEAFF
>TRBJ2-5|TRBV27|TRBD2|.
TGTGCCAGCAGTTTCTGGACTAGCGGGGGGGAGACCCAGTACTTC
CASSFWTSGGETQYF
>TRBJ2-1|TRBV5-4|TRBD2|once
TGTGCCAGCAGCGCGGGACTAGCTGCTCCGAGCTCCTACAATGAGCAGTTCTTC
CASSAGLAAPSSYNEQFF
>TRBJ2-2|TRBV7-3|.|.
TGTGCCAGCAGCTGGGACTCTTACGGGGAGCTGTTTTTT
CASSWDSYGELFF
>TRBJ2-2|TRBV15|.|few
TGTGCCACCAGCAGAGCCCGGGGGGCAGGACCCGGGGAGCTGTTTTTT
CATSRARGAGPGELFF
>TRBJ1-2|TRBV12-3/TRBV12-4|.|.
TGTGCCAGCAGCAAAGTCGAGGGTGGCTACACCTTC
CASSKVEGGYTF
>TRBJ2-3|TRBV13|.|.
TGTGCCAGCAGCTTAGACCTTCGTCGGGGCACAGATACGCAGTATTTT
CASSLDLRRGTDTQYF
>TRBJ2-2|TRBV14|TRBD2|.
TGTGCCAGCAGCCAAAGGGAGGGCACCGGGGAGCTGTTTTTT
CASSQREGTGELFF
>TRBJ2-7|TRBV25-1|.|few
TGTGCCAGCAGTGTTTACTACGAGCAGTACTTC
CASSVYYEQYF
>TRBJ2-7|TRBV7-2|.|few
TGTGCCAGCAGCTTGAGCGCTCCGGTCAACGAGCAGTACTTC
CASSLSAPVNEQYF
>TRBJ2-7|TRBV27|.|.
TGTGCCAGCAGTTTACGCCCTAGCTCCTACGAGCAGTACTTC
CASSLRPSSYEQYF
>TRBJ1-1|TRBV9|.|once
TGTGCCAGCAGCGTAGCGACGGGACACTTGAACACTGAAGCTTTCTTT
CASSVATGHLNTEAFF
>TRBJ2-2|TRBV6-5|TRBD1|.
TGTGCCAGCAGAAGGGACAGGCAGACCGGGGAGCTGTTTTTT
CASRRDRQTGELFF